The 17 T cell receptor beta chains reported below all come from one sample, sequenced in a study of response to subunit inactivated influenza vaccine. TCRdb re-called the RT-PCR reads with MiXCR, one entry per CDR3 protein. This table holds just under 550,000 distinct CDR3 sequences, approximately 24% found once. The same specimen was also included in a second study, on T cells expressing NK-cell markers. From that report: What made the TCR beta cDNA was 5'RACE template switching with UMIs.

Sequences were derived from CD4+ T cells sorted from PBMCs, sampled approximately 12 days after vaccination. The receptors derive from a middle-aged man who received an inactivated influenza vaccine.

This clonotype has just a few counts. This rearrangement joins TRBV9 to TRBJ2-5; either TRBD1 or TRBD2 may fit D (5 bases each). This CDR3 comprises 13 residues. Trimming took off 1 base at V and 7 bases at J, with 11 bases between the two ends. Looked up from germline, CDR1 is SGDLS and CDR2 is YYNGEE. CDR3 DNA: TGTGCCAGCAGCGTAACCGGTGGGGGGACCCAGTACTTC. Translation gives CASSVTGGGTQYF.

This clonotype appeared a few times. The chain links TRBV12-3 or TRBV12-4 to TRBJ2-3; TRBD1 matches at 8 bases. V was pared by 7 bases and J by 6 bases, with 12 bases of the junction left unmatched. This CDR3 has 15 amino acids. DNA of the CDR3: TGTGCCAGCACCCTACGCAGGGGGCTGGGGGATACGCAGTATTTT. It specifies CASTLRRGLGDTQYF.

The rearrangement uses TRBV20-1 and TRBJ2-4; 12 nucleotides match TRBD1. CDR3 length: 17 residues. Germline CDR1 is DFQATT and CDR2 is SNEGSKA (reference sequence). The V gene end was trimmed by 5 bases and the J gene end by 0 bases; junction bases not matched to a gene: 8. CDR3 DNA sequence: TGCAGTGCTTTCCGGGACAGGGGGCTTATAGCCAAAAACATTCAGTACTTC. It encodes CSAFRDRGLIAKNIQYF.

This rearrangement joins TRBV7-2 to TRBJ2-1, with D possibly being TRBD2 (5 bases). Trimming removed 8 bases from V and 4 bases from J, with 12 bases in between. CDR1 SGHTA and CDR2 FQGNSA come from the germline V gene. This CDR3 has 13 residues. This CDR3 is CASGVATYNEQFF. The CDR3 nucleotides are TGTGCCAGCGGGGTAGCGACATACAATGAGCAGTTCTTC.

The table lists this clonotype with a few counts. The genes are TRBV6-1 and TRBJ1-1; D is possibly TRBD1 (5 bases). Trimming removed 6 bases from V and 7 bases from J, with 21 bases in between. Germline values: CDR1 MNHNS, CDR2 SASEGT. The CDR3 covers 15 residues. The CDR3 DNA reads TGTGCCAGCAGCTGGGGGGGAACAGACCGACTTGAAGCTTTCTTT. It yields the protein CASSWGGTDRLEAFF.

This clonotype occurred once. This chain connects TRBV10-3 to TRBJ2-2; D possibly uses TRBD1 or TRBD2 (6 bases each). There are 14 residues in the CDR3. The V end lost 4 bases, the J end lost 3 bases, and 9 bases lay between the germline ends. Per germline, CDR1 ENHRY and CDR2 SYGVKD. The CDR3 nucleotides are TGTGCCATCAGTGGGGGGGCCCACACCGGGGAGCTGTTTTTT. Encoded protein: CAISGGAHTGELFF.

J is TRBJ1-2 and V is TRBV20-1; the D gene is possibly TRBD1 (5 bases). The CDR3 is 15 residues long. Trimming cost V 2 bases and J 6 bases, with 19 bases left between them. Per germline, CDR1 DFQATT and CDR2 SNEGSKA (reference sequence). CDR3 DNA: TGCAGTGCTAGATCGGTACAGGAGGGCCCTAATGGCTACACCTTC. This sequence encodes CSARSVQEGPNGYTF.

This clonotype was counted many times. The V and J genes are TRBV4-2 and TRBJ2-5, with 7 bases lining up with TRBD1. Germline trimming cut 3 bases from V and 5 bases from J; bases unmatched to any gene: 6. The CDR3 has 14 residues. Germline V gives CDR1 LGHNA, CDR2 YNFKEQ. The CDR3 nucleotides are TGTGCCAGCAGCCAGTCAGACAGGGACGAGACCCAGTACTTC. This sequence encodes CASSQSDRDETQYF.

The sample holds a few counts of this clonotype. This chain links TRBV4-2 with TRBJ2-7; no clear D. With 0 bases removed from V and 0 bases from J, the gap between germline ends came to 12 bases. The CDR3 is 16 residues long. Germline-derived CDR1 and CDR2 are LGHNA and YNFKEQ. CDR3 coding DNA: TGTGCCAGCAGCCAAGATTCGGCAGCGAGCTCCTACGAGCAGTACTTC. Amino acids: CASSQDSAASSYEQYF.

In DNA form, the CDR3 reads TGCGCCAGCAGCCAAGATCGGGGGGTAACAGGAGAGACCCAGTACTTC. Amino acids: CASSQDRGVTGETQYF. The rearrangement joins TRBV4-3 to TRBJ2-5; 7 nucleotides agree with TRBD2. Trimming at V came to 0 bases and at J to 4 bases, leaving 8 bases not matched to a gene. The CDR3 is 16 amino acids. CDR1 is LGHNA, CDR2 YSLEER, per germline.

CDR3 loop: CASSKDLPSYEQYF. CDR3 DNA sequence: TGCGCCAGCAGCAAGGACTTACCGTCCTACGAGCAGTACTTC. The genes are TRBV5-1 and TRBJ2-7, with D perhaps TRBD2 (5 bases). The CDR3 length is 14 residues. Per the germline V gene, CDR1 is SGHRS and CDR2 is YFSETQ. Trimming stripped 4 bases from V and 1 base from J, with 12 bases between.

This clonotype showed up just a few times. V usage is TRBV11-2 and J usage is TRBJ2-1; TRBD1 might be the D (6 bases). CDR3 length: 15 residues. The ends were cut back, 5 bases at V and 4 bases at J, with 15 bases in the middle. Germline V CDR1 and CDR2: SGHAT, FQNNGV. DNA of the CDR3: TGTGCCAGCAGCCACCATTACAGGGATTACAATGAGCAGTTCTTC. This sequence encodes CASSHHYRDYNEQFF.

The chain employs TRBV12-3 or TRBV12-4 and TRBJ2-2; D is perhaps TRBD2 (6 bases). The CDR3 extends over 15 amino acids. V was shortened by 6 bases and J by 4 bases, with 15 bases between the two germline ends. CDR3 DNA sequence: TGTGCCAGCAGGCCGGGAGCTCTGTCCACCGGGGAGCTGTTTTTT. Its protein product is CASRPGALSTGELFF.

This clonotype turned up a few times. The rearrangement links TRBV5-1 to TRBJ2-7; 9 positions agree with TRBD1. Germline CDR1 is SGHRS and CDR2 is YFSETQ. The CDR3 consists of 14 residues. V lost 7 bases, J lost 0 bases, and 5 bases stayed unmatched. CDR3 region: CASCRDRDSYEQYF. The CDR3 DNA is TGCGCCAGCTGTCGGGACAGGGACTCCTACGAGCAGTACTTC.

The CDR3 region is CSVGTSQETQYF. The CDR3 coding sequence is TGCAGCGTAGGGACTTCCCAAGAGACCCAGTACTTC. The chain couples TRBV29-1 to TRBJ2-5; possibly TRBD2 for D (6 bases). There are 12 residues in the CDR3. Looked up from germline, CDR1 is SQVTM and CDR2 is ANQGSEA. The ends were cut back, 6 bases at V and 1 base at J, with 9 bases in the middle.

The gene calls are TRBV6-6 and TRBJ2-3; D remains ambiguous. CDR3 length: 11 residues. Germline CDR1 reads MNHNY; CDR2 reads SVGAGI (reference sequence). V gave up 5 bases and J gave up 8 bases, with 8 bases separating them. CDR3 sequence reads: CASSTRATQYF. The CDR3 DNA reads as TGTGCCAGCAGTACCCGAGCTACGCAGTATTTT.

The chain carries TRBV29-1 and TRBJ2-1, with D hard to call. Trimming left V 5 bases short and J 8 bases short, with 13 bases between. In germline, CDR1 is SQVTM, CDR2 ANQGSEA. CDR3 size: 12 residues. CDR3: CSVSIFRDEQFF. CDR3 DNA: TGCAGCGTTTCAATATTTCGCGATGAGCAGTTCTTC.